Listed below are T cell receptor beta chains from one sample, sequenced in a study of technical replicates of blood from several donors. TCRdb's table, derived via immunoSEQ multiplex PCR, lists solely in-frame clones and lacks some. The table records about 84,000 clones, around 97% of them present only once. The specimen sequenced was T cells isolated from PBMCs. These TCRs come from a human donor in good health. The CDR3 runs from the conserved cysteine through the conserved F or W. The D gene is left open where the match is weak. Rows give clone size only sometimes, using once, few, many, or a class for an expanded clone.

TRBJ1-1	TRBV6-5	TRBD1	-	CASARGQAGTEAFF	TGTGCCAGCGCCCGGGGACAGGCCGGGACTGAAGCTTTCTTT
TRBJ2-7	TRBV28	-	-	CASSFRGAAPYEQYF	TGTGCCAGCAGTTTCAGGGGCGCCGCCCCCTACGAGCAGTACTTC
TRBJ1-2	TRBV19	TRBD1	-	CASSTWDSRFYGYTF	TGTGCCAGTAGTACTTGGGACAGCCGCTTCTATGGCTACACCTTC
TRBJ1-1	TRBV10-1	-	-	CASSEYRRDTEAFF	TGCGCCAGCAGTGAGTACCGCCGGGACACTGAAGCTTTCTTT
TRBJ1-2	TRBV7-9	-	once	CASSHPGQSTNYGYTF	TGTGCCAGCAGCCACCCCGGACAATCGACTAACTATGGCTACACCTTC
TRBJ2-7	TRBV7-9	TRBD1	-	CASSLTPTGTGIYEQYF	TGTGCCAGCAGCTTAACACCGACCGGGACAGGGATCTACGAGCAGTACTTC
TRBJ2-7	TRBV5-5	-	-	CASSRSYEQYF	TGTGCCAGCAGCCGCTCCTACGAGCAGTACTTC
TRBJ1-1	TRBV5-5	TRBD1	-	CASSLQGAPNTEAFF	TGTGCCAGCAGCTTACAGGGGGCGCCGAACACTGAAGCTTTCTTT
TRBJ1-2	TRBV14	TRBD1	-	CASSQDWRGRGYGYTF	TGTGCCAGCAGCCAAGATTGGAGGGGGCGCGGCTATGGCTACACCTTC
TRBJ2-7	TRBV6-6	TRBD1	-	CASRLGQGYEQYF	TGTGCCAGCAGGCTCGGACAGGGCTACGAGCAGTACTTC
TRBJ1-1	TRBV7-7	-	-	CASSLGPYTEAFF	TGTGCTAGCAGCTTAGGGCCGTACACTGAAGCTTTCTTT
TRBJ1-1	TRBV27	TRBD1	-	CASSAGQGPANTEAFF	TGTGCCAGCAGTGCAGGACAGGGGCCCGCGAACACTGAAGCTTTCTTT
TRBJ2-7	TRBV19	-	-	CASRKIRDSSYEQYF	TGTGCCAGTAGGAAAATCAGGGACTCGTCCTACGAGCAGTACTTC
TRBJ1-2	TRBV6-5	-	-	CASTQGCGYTF	TGTGCCAGCACCCAGGGCTGTGGCTACACCTTC
TRBJ1-5	TRBV6-6	TRBD1	-	CASSYSLGQGMGPQHF	TGTGCCAGCAGTTACTCCCTGGGACAGGGAATGGGGCCCCAGCATTTT
TRBJ1-1	TRBV12-2	-	-	CASRLGRGDRDTEAFF	TGTGCAAGTCGCTTAGGAAGAGGGGACAGGGACACTGAAGCTTTCTTT
TRBJ1-1	TRBV7-3	-	-	CASSPQGFRTEAFF	TGTGCCAGCAGCCCCCAGGGGTTTAGGACTGAAGCTTTCTTT
TRBJ2-3	TRBV13	-	-	CASSFRDNTDTQYF	TGTGCCAGCAGCTTTAGGGACAACACAGATACGCAGTATTTT
TRBJ1-4	TRBV7-9	-	-	CASSPSVTEKLFF	TGTGCCAGCAGCCCATCAGTCACTGAAAAACTGTTTTTT
TRBJ2-1	TRBV5-4	-	-	CASSLREGGGYNEQFF	TGTGCCAGCAGCTTGCGCGAGGGGGGGGGTTACAATGAGCAGTTCTTC
TRBJ2-7	TRBV29-1	-	-	CSVVPPEEQYF	TGCAGCGTTGTACCCCCTGAGGAGCAGTACTTC
TRBJ2-1	TRBV30	TRBD2	-	CAWEPPGRGCFF	TGTGCCTGGGAGCCCCCAGGGCGGGGGTGTTTCTTC
TRBJ1-2	TRBV30	-	-	CAWTNEGEGYGYTF	TGTGCCTGGACCAACGAGGGGGAAGGCTATGGCTACACCTTC
TRBJ2-7	TRBV28	-	-	CASSLLSGGAVYEQYF	TGTGCCAGCAGTTTATTATCGGGTGGGGCGGTCTACGAGCAGTACTTC
TRBJ2-1	TRBV4-1	TRBD2	-	CASSQLGLAVHMQFF	TGCGCCAGCAGCCAATTGGGACTAGCGGTTCATATGCAGTTCTTC
TRBJ2-1	TRBV4-1	TRBD2	-	CASSLKGLAGALNEQFF	TGCGCCAGCAGCCTAAAGGGCCTAGCGGGAGCTCTTAATGAGCAGTTCTTC
TRBJ2-1	TRBV14	-	-	CASSQDPPSGQFF	TGTGCCAGCAGCCAAGATCCGCCAAGCGGGCAGTTCTTC
TRBJ2-2	TRBV4-2	TRBD2	-	CASSQDRAVAGEDTGELFF	TGTGCCAGCAGCCAAGATAGGGCGGTAGCGGGAGAAGACACCGGGGAGCTGTTTTTT
TRBJ2-1	TRBV21-1	-	-	CASSKVDRPERDNEQFF	TGTGCCAGCAGCAAAGTCGACAGACCAGAAAGGGACAATGAGCAGTTCTTC
TRBJ2-7	TRBV19	TRBD1	-	CASSLGRTGVNLYEQYF	TGTGCCAGTAGTCTGGGCCGGACAGGCGTTAACCTCTACGAGCAGTACTTC
TRBJ2-1	TRBV5-1	-	-	CASSSLRAGQNEQFF	TGCGCCAGCAGCTCCCTTAGAGCAGGGCAGAATGAGCAGTTCTTC
TRBJ2-7	TRBV7-8	TRBD2	-	CASSLGGLAGAYEQYF	TGTGCCAGCAGCTTAGGGGGACTAGCGGGAGCCTACGAGCAGTACTTC
TRBJ2-5	TRBV28	TRBD2	-	CASEQAGGPETQYF	TGTGCCAGCGAACAAGCGGGAGGGCCAGAGACCCAGTACTTC
TRBJ2-1	TRBV4-1	TRBD2	-	CASSQGLAASYNEQFF	TGCGCCAGCAGCCAAGGACTAGCGGCCTCCTACAATGAGCAGTTCTTC
TRBJ2-7	TRBV28	TRBD2	-	CASSLPGLAGGLSYEQYF	TGTGCCAGCAGTTTGCCGGGACTAGCGGGAGGTCTTTCCTACGAGCAGTACTTC
TRBJ2-1	TRBV29-1	TRBD1	-	CSVGRGGLGAGEQFF	TGCAGCGTTGGAAGAGGGGGCTTGGGGGCCGGGGAGCAGTTCTTC
TRBJ2-5	TRBV7-6	-	-	CASSANQETQYF	TGTGCCAGCAGCGCGAACCAAGAGACCCAGTACTTC
TRBJ1-1	TRBV2	TRBD1	-	CASSLSGQGFTEAFF	TGTGCCAGCAGCCTATCGGGACAGGGCTTCACTGAAGCTTTCTTT
TRBJ1-1	TRBV5-1	-	-	CASSLVRGNTEAFF	TGCGCCAGCAGCTTGGTAAGGGGAAACACTGAAGCTTTCTTT
TRBJ2-3	TRBV5-4	-	-	CASSLGGGGTLVDRTQYF	TGTGCCAGCAGCTTGGGGGGGGGCGGGACCCTAGTAGATCGTACGCAGTATTTT
TRBJ1-5	TRBV25-1	-	-	CASSSNTNQPQHF	TGTGCCAGCAGCTCCAACACCAATCAGCCCCAGCATTTT
TRBJ1-1	TRBV29-1	-	-	CSAMTSQGTEAFF	TGCAGCGCTATGACAAGCCAGGGAACTGAAGCTTTCTTT
TRBJ2-7	TRBV6-5	TRBD2	-	CASSGLATTYEQYF	TGTGCCAGCAGTGGACTAGCCACGACCTACGAGCAGTACTTC
TRBJ2-1	TRBV11-1	-	once	CASSLKIGQYNEQFF	TGTGCCAGCAGCTTGAAGATCGGACAGTACAATGAGCAGTTCTTC
TRBJ1-6	TRBV11-2	-	-	CASSYDLGLLHF	TGTGCCAGCAGCTACGACTTAGGTCTGCTCCACTTT
TRBJ2-3	TRBV5-1	-	-	CASSLAEGGDTDTQYF	TGCGCCAGCAGCTTGGCCGAGGGAGGAGACACAGATACGCAGTATTTT
TRBJ1-6	TRBV7-9	-	-	CASSSTGDSPLHF	TGTGCCAGCAGCTCGACAGGAGATTCACCCCTCCACTTT